This T cell receptor (beta chain) stems from a study of cytomegalovirus exposure and HLA in healthy donors. Study findings and constraints: Listed as cytomegalovirus-associated were 150 or so TCR beta chains. In a later analysis, parvovirus B19, influenza, CMV and Epstein-Barr virus appeared linked to several top co-occurrence clusters.

Notes on this clone: Its target is unknown.

CDR1 is MNHEY and CDR2 is SMNVEV in the germline V gene (reference sequence). The CDR3 runs to 15 residues. V was shortened by 4 bases and J by 4 bases, with 17 bases between the two germline ends. The PCR had 60 Vbeta and 13 Jbeta primers. The table came from immunoSEQ multiplex PCR; TCRdb's copy has only in-frame clones and leaves some out. The profile shows approximately 120,000 clones, less than 90% of them singletons. This clonotype originated in a young man in good health and CMV-seropositive. Sequenced input: PBMCs. V is TRBV27 and J is TRBJ2-7; perhaps TRBD1 as D (6 bases). The CDR3 coding sequence is TGTGCCAGCAGTTCCTTACAGGGTGGAAGGTACGAGCAGTACTTC. This sequence encodes CASSSLQGGRYEQYF.